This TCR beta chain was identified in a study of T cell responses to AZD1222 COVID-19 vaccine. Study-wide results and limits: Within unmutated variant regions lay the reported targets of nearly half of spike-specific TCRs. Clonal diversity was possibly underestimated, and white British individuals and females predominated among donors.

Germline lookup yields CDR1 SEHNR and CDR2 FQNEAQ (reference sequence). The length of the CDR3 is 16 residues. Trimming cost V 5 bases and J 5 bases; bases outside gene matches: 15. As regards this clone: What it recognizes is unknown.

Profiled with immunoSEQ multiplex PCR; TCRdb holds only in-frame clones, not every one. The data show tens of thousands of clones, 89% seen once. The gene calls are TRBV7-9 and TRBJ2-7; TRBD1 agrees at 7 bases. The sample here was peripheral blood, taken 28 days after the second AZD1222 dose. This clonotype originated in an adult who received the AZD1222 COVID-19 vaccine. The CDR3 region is CASSPRGQSPLNEQYF. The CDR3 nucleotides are TGTGCCAGCAGCCCCCGGGGACAGAGCCCCTTGAACGAGCAGTACTTC.